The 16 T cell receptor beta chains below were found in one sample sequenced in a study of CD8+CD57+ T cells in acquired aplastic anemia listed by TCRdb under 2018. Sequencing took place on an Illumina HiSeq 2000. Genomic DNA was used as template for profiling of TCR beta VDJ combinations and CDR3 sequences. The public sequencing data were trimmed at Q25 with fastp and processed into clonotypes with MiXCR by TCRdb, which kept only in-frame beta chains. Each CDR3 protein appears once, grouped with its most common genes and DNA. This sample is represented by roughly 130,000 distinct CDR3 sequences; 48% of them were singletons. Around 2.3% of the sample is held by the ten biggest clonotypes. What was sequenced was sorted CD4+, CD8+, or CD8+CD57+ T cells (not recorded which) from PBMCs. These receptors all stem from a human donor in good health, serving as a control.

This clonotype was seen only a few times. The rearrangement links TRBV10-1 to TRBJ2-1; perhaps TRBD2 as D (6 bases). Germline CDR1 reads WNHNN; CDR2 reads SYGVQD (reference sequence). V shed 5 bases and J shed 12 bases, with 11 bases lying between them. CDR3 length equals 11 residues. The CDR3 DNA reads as TGCGCCAGCAGTATCGGGACTTCGCAGTTCTTC. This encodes CASSIGTSQFF.

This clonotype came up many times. As DNA, the CDR3 is TGTGCCAGCAGTGTGGGACTAGCGGGCACCGGGGAGCTGTTTTTT. This sequence encodes CASSVGLAGTGELFF. The genes are TRBV12-3 or TRBV12-4 and TRBJ2-2; 12 positions match TRBD2. V shed 5 bases and J 4 bases; nucleotides not matched to a gene: 2. The CDR3 totals 15 residues.

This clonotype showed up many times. The CDR3 nucleotides read TGCGCCAGCAGCCAAGATTATGTTTTGGGCGCATACGAGCAGTACTTC. Its translation is CASSQDYVLGAYEQYF. The genes are TRBV4-3 and TRBJ2-7; D remains unclear. Trimming took 0 bases from V and 4 from J, leaving 16 bases between them. In germline, CDR1 is LGHNA, CDR2 YSLEER. The CDR3 runs 16 residues.

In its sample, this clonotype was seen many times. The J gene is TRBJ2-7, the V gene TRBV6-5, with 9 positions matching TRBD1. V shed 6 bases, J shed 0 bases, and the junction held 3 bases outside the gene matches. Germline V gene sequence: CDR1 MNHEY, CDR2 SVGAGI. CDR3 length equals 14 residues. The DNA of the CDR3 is TGTGCCAGCAGATCGACAGGGGGCTCCTACGAGCAGTACTTC. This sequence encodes CASRSTGGSYEQYF.

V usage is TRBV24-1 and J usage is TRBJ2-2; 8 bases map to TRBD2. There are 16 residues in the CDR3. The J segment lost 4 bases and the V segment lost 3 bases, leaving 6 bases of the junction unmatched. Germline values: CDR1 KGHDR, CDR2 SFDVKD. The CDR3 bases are TGTGCCACCAGTGATCTTGGACTAGCTGGCACCGGGGAGCTGTTTTTT. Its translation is CATSDLGLAGTGELFF.

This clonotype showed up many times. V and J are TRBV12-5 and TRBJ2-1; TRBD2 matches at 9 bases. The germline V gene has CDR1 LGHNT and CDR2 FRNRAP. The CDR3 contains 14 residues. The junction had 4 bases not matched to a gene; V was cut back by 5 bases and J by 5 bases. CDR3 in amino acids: CASGTLAGHNEQFF. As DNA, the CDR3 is TGTGCTAGTGGTACTCTAGCGGGGCACAATGAGCAGTTCTTC.

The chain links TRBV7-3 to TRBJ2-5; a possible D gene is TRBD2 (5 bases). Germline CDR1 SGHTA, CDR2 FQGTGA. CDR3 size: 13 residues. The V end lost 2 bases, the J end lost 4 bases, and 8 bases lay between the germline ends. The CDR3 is CASSLSGSETQYF. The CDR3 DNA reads TGTGCCAGCAGCTTATCGGGGTCAGAGACCCAGTACTTC.

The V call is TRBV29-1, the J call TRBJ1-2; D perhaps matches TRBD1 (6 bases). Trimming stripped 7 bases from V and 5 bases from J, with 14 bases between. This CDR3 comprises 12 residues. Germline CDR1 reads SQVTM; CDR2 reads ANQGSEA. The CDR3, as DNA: TGCAGCGCATCGGGACAAAGTTATGGCTACACCTTC. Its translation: CSASGQSYGYTF.

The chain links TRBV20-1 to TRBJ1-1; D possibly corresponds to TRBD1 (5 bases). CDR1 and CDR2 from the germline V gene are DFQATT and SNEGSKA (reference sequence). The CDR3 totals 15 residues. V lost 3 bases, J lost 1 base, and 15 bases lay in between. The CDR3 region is CSASDTNQGNTEAFF. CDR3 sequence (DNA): TGCAGTGCTAGCGACACAAACCAGGGGAACACTGAAGCTTTCTTT.

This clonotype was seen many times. The CDR3 DNA follows: TGTGCCAGCAGCTTCGGTGACAGGGGTGGCAATGAGCAGTTCTTC. It is translated as CASSFGDRGGNEQFF. The chain joins TRBV7-9 to TRBJ2-1; 8 bases fit TRBD1. Trimming removed 3 bases from V and 6 bases from J; junction bases left unmatched: 7. The CDR3 is made up of 15 amino acids. Germline V gives CDR1 SEHNR, CDR2 FQNEAQ (reference sequence).

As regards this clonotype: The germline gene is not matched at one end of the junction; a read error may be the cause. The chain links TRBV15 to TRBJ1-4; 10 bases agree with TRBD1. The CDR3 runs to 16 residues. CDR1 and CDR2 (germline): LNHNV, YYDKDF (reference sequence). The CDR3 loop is CATSNGQGGTNEKLFF. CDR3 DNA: TGTGCCACCAGCAATGGACAGGGGGGGACTAATGAAAAACTGTTCTTT.

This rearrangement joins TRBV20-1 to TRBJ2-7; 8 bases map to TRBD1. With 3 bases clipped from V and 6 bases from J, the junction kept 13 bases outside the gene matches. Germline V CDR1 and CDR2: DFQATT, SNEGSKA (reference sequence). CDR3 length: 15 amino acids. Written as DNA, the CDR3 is TGCAGTGCTAGCTTCCCGCGACAGGGGATGGTCGAGCAGTACTTC. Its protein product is CSASFPRQGMVEQYF.

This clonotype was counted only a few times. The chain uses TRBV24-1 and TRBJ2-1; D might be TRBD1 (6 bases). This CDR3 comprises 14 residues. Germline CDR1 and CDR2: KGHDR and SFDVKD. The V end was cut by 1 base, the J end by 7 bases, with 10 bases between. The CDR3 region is CATSDFWGRNEQFF. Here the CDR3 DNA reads TGTGCCACCAGTGATTTTTGGGGGCGGAATGAGCAGTTCTTC.

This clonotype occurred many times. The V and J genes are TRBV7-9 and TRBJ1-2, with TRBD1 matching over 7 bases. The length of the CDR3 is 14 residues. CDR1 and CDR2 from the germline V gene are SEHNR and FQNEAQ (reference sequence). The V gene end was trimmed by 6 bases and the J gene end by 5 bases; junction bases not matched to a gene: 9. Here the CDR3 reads CASSSGGSTYGYTF. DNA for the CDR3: TGTGCCAGCAGTTCAGGGGGAAGTACTTATGGCTACACCTTC.

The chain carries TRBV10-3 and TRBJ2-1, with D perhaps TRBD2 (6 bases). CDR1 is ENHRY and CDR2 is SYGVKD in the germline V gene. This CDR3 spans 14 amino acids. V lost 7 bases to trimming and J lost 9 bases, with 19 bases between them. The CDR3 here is CAITGRESGSEQFF. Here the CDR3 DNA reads TGTGCCATCACTGGACGGGAGTCCGGCAGTGAGCAGTTCTTC.

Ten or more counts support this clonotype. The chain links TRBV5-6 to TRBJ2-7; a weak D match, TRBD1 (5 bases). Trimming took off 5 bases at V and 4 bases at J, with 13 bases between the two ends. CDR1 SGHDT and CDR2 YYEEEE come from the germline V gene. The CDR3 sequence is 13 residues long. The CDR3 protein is CASSQIRDYEQYF. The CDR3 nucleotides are TGTGCCAGCAGTCAAATCAGGGATTACGAGCAGTACTTC.